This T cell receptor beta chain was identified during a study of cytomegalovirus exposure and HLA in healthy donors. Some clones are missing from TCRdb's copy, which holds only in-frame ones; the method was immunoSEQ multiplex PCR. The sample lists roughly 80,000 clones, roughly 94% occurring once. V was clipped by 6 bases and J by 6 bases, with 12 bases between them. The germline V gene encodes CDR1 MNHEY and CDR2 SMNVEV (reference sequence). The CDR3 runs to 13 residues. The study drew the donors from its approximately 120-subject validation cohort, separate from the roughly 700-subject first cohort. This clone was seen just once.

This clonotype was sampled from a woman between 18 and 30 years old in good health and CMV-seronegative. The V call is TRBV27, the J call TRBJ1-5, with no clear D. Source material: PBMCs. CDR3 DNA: TGTGCCAGCAGCACGGGGTGGGGTCAGCCCCAGCATTTT. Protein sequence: CASSTGWGQPQHF.